These T cell receptor beta chains were read from a single sample in a study of beta chain features in type 1 diabetes. Clones were read by immunoSEQ multiplex PCR, and TCRdb kept only the in-frame ones, dropping some. This sample carries 630,000 or so clones, 11% to 15% of them seen once, and the ten largest clones take roughly 0.04%. The sequencing input was naive CD4+ T cells from blood. The receptors come from a man between 18 and 29 years old with type 1 diabetes. CDR3s include the opening cysteine and the closing phenylalanine or tryptophan. The D gene is left open where the match is weak. The size of a clone is reported for some rows only, either as once, few or many, or as a class for expanded clones.

>TRBD2|TRBV2|few|TRBJ2-1
CASVEGGTRSGEQFF
TGTGCCAGCGTTGAAGGGGGGACTAGATCTGGTGAGCAGTTCTTC
>TRBD2|TRBV9|few|TRBJ2-2
CASSKGAQRGTDTGELFF
TGTGCCAGCAGCAAAGGGGCCCAGCGGGGAACCGACACCGGGGAGCTGTTTTTT
>-|TRBV5-1|few|TRBJ2-2
CASSLAHNSGELFF
TGCGCCAGCAGCTTGGCCCACAATAGCGGGGAGCTGTTTTTT
>TRBD1|TRBV28|few|TRBJ2-7
CASSSGQGSILYEQYF
TGTGCCAGCAGTTCGGGACAGGGGTCTATCCTCTACGAGCAGTACTTC
>-|TRBV7-2|few|TRBJ2-7
CASSLVQNYEQYF
TGTGCCAGCAGCTTAGTACAGAACTACGAGCAGTACTTC
>-|TRBV7-2|-|TRBJ1-6
CASSLEVGQFNSPLHF
TGTGCCAGCAGCTTAGAGGTTGGACAGTTTAATTCACCCCTCCACTTT
>-|TRBV6-5|-|TRBJ1-1
CASRWGRDTEAFF
TGTGCCAGCCGGTGGGGGAGGGACACTGAAGCTTTCTTT
>TRBD2|TRBV2|-|TRBJ2-3
CASSGTGGPGDTQYF
TGTGCCAGCAGTGGGACGGGAGGGCCCGGAGATACGCAGTATTTT
>-|TRBV10-3|few|TRBJ1-5
CAIGDGGNQPQHF
TGTGCCATCGGAGACGGGGGCAATCAGCCCCAGCATTTT
>-|TRBV30|-|TRBJ1-2
CAWSVGQANYGYTF
TGTGCCTGGAGTGTAGGACAAGCTAACTATGGCTACACCTTC
>-|TRBV9|-|TRBJ1-3
CASSVEGVSSGNTIYF
TGTGCCAGCAGCGTAGAGGGCGTCAGCTCTGGAAACACCATATATTTT
>-|TRBV5-1|-|TRBJ1-2
CASSLDSQNYGYTF
TGCGCCAGCAGCTTGGACAGTCAGAACTATGGCTACACCTTC
>-|TRBV5-6|-|TRBJ1-1
CASSSLVENLGRRRTEAFF
TGTGCCAGCAGCTCCCTCGTCGAAAATTTAGGCAGACGGAGGACTGAAGCTTTCTTT
>TRBD1|TRBV7-2|few|TRBJ2-7
CASSTGTGASYEQYF
TGTGCCAGCAGCACCGGGACAGGGGCCTCCTACGAGCAGTACTTC
>-|TRBV6-5|-|TRBJ1-2
CASSYKGPIYGYTF
TGTGCCAGCAGCTACAAGGGTCCGATCTATGGCTACACCTTC
>TRBD2|TRBV7-2|few|TRBJ2-3
CASSLDGRQDTQYF
TGTGCCAGCAGCTTAGACGGGAGGCAAGATACGCAGTATTTT
>TRBD1|TRBV25-1|-|TRBJ2-7
CASRPGQITYEQYF
TGTGCCAGCCGTCCGGGACAGATTACCTACGAGCAGTACTTC
>-|TRBV30|-|TRBJ2-5
CAWTGPGQPQYF
TGTGCCTGGACCGGGCCGGGGCAGCCCCAGTACTTC
>-|TRBV6-5|-|TRBJ2-7
CASSYSAGSYEQYF
TGTGCCAGCAGTTACTCTGCCGGGTCCTACGAGCAGTACTTC
>-|TRBV30|few|TRBJ1-1
CAWIIGREAFF
TGTGCCTGGATAATAGGACGTGAAGCTTTCTTT
>-|TRBV5-1|-|TRBJ2-7
CASSLGENSYEQYF
TGCGCCAGCAGCTTGGGGGAGAATTCCTACGAGCAGTACTTC
>-|TRBV29-1|-|TRBJ1-2
CSVVEGDYGYTF
TGCAGCGTTGTAGAGGGGGACTATGGCTACACCTTC
>-|TRBV30|-|TRBJ2-7
CAWSIPGHYEQYF
TGTGCCTGGAGTATCCCAGGGCACTACGAGCAGTACTTC
>TRBD1|TRBV5-4|few|TRBJ1-4
CASSMGQGAEKLFF
TGTGCCAGCAGCATGGGACAGGGGGCTGAGAAACTGTTTTTT
>TRBD2|TRBV14|-|TRBJ2-1
CASSQRWTSGGAGYNEQFF
TGTGCCAGCAGCCAAAGGTGGACTAGCGGGGGGGCAGGCTACAATGAGCAGTTCTTC
>-|TRBV19|few|TRBJ2-7
CASSMLRESYEQYF
TGTGCCAGTAGTATGTTACGGGAAAGTTACGAGCAGTACTTC
>-|TRBV7-9|few|TRBJ1-5
CASSYGTDPTRHF
TGTGCCAGCAGCTACGGGACGGACCCAACGAGGCATTTT
>-|TRBV5-4|-|TRBJ2-7
CASSSTGGPSYEQYF
TGTGCCAGCAGTTCAACCGGGGGACCGTCTTACGAGCAGTACTTC
>TRBD1|TRBV29-1|-|TRBJ1-2
CSARQGTYGYTF
TGCAGCGCTAGACAGGGGACCTATGGCTACACCTTC
>-|TRBV7-2|-|TRBJ2-2
CASSLGHTGELFF
TGTGCCAGCAGCTTAGGGCACACCGGGGAGCTGTTTTTT
>-|TRBV27|-|TRBJ2-2
CASQGYNTGELFF
TGTGCCAGCCAGGGATATAACACCGGGGAGCTGTTTTTT
>TRBD2|TRBV15|few|TRBJ2-5
CATSRPGGAGETQYF
TGTGCCACCAGCAGGCCCGGGGGGGCCGGGGAGACCCAGTACTTC
>-|TRBV12-5|few|TRBJ2-3
CASGPGQASTDTQYF
TGTGCTAGTGGTCCGGGCCAGGCTAGCACAGATACGCAGTATTTT
>-|TRBV19|few|TRBJ2-6
CATNRDSGANVLTF
TGTGCCACAAACAGAGACTCTGGGGCCAACGTCCTGACTTTC
>TRBD1|TRBV7-2|-|TRBJ1-1
CASSSGQGVAEAFF
TGTGCCAGCAGCTCCGGACAGGGTGTTGCTGAAGCTTTCTTT
>-|TRBV5-1|few|TRBJ2-7
CASSLDYYEQYF
TGCGCCAGCAGCTTGGACTACTACGAGCAGTACTTC
>-|TRBV9|few|TRBJ1-3
CASSDAHSSGNTIYF
TGTGCCAGCAGCGACGCACATTCATCTGGAAACACCATATATTTT
>-|TRBV30|-|TRBJ1-1
CAWSRGLNTEAFF
TGTGCCTGGAGTCGGGGGCTAAACACTGAAGCTTTCTTT
>-|TRBV4-3|few|TRBJ2-2
CASSQDGGLANTGELFF
TGCGCCAGCAGCCAAGACGGGGGCCTTGCGAACACCGGGGAGCTGTTTTTT
>-|TRBV9|-|TRBJ1-2
CASSVVGGGYTF
TGTGCCAGCAGCGTAGTCGGAGGCGGCTACACCTTC
>-|TRBV30|-|TRBJ2-3
CAWSGGRTTQYF
TGTGCCTGGAGTGGAGGAAGGACTACGCAGTATTTT
>TRBD2|TRBV30|-|TRBJ2-2
CAWSGLANTGELFF
TGTGCCTGGAGTGGACTAGCGAATACCGGGGAGCTGTTTTTT
>-|TRBV4-2|-|TRBJ2-6
CASSLSGANSGANVLTF
TGTGCCAGCAGCCTTTCAGGGGCCAACTCTGGGGCCAACGTCCTGACTTTC
>TRBD1|TRBV28|-|TRBJ1-2
CASRTGDYGYTF
TGTGCCAGCAGGACAGGGGACTATGGCTACACCTTC
>-|TRBV30|-|TRBJ2-5
CAWSVRGARETQYF
TGTGCCTGGAGTGTTCGTGGAGCCCGGGAGACCCAGTACTTC
>TRBD2|TRBV27|few|TRBJ2-7
CASSLGLAGFRRSYEQYF
TGTGCCAGCAGCCTAGGACTAGCGGGATTCCGTAGATCCTACGAGCAGTACTTC
>-|TRBV2|few|TRBJ2-3
CASSEGSDTQYF
TGTGCCAGCAGCGAGGGATCAGATACGCAGTATTTT
>-|TRBV2|-|TRBJ2-7
CASSKQGSDYYEQYF
TGTGCCAGCAGTAAACAGGGTTCGGACTACTACGAGCAGTACTTC
>-|TRBV4-1|-|TRBJ1-5
CASSQEGGTGNQPQHF
TGCGCCAGCAGCCAAGAAGGCGGGACGGGCAATCAGCCCCAGCATTTT
>-|TRBV28|-|TRBJ2-7
CASRPYVDLRSNEQYF
TGTGCCAGCAGACCCTACGTGGACCTTAGATCCAACGAGCAGTACTTC